This TCR beta chain was captured in a study of blood T cell repertoires in COVID-19. With 4 bases removed from V and 5 bases from J, the gap between germline ends came to 18 bases. This CDR3 comprises 17 residues. Germline lookup yields CDR1 SEHNR and CDR2 FQNEAQ (reference sequence). In the original workflow: It was from reference gene primer amplification that nucleated cell counts were estimated. Assay used: immunoSEQ multiplex PCR; TCRdb lists only in-frame clones, some missing. Clone size and the V and J calls come from that table; the DNA yielded D and trimming. The sample holds roughly 160,000 clones, approximately 85% seen once. This clone was detected once.

Source material: peripheral blood. The sequence came from a man in his forties with acute or convalescent COVID-19. The chain employs TRBV7-9 and TRBJ1-6, with D perhaps TRBD1 (6 bases). CDR3 amino acids: CASSSTARQVDNSPLHF. The CDR3 DNA reads TGTGCCAGCAGCTCCACCGCCAGACAGGTGGATAATTCACCCCTCCACTTT.